This TCR beta chain was identified during a study of identifying expanded T cells in peripheral blood. Overall study findings and caveats: Around 1.2 clones differed between technical replicates, versus around 16 and 19 over time. Clone count variance between roughly 2-week samples rose with total template count.

Collection occurred without any documented infections or immune events in donors. The CDR3 consists of 12 residues. Germline values: CDR1 WNHNN, CDR2 SYGVQD (reference sequence). The V and J ends lost 2 bases and 8 bases respectively, with 9 bases between them. About this clone: Its antigen is as yet unknown.

Generated by immunoSEQ multiplex PCR, the TCRdb table keeps only in-frame clones and is missing some. The table lists fewer than 80,000 clones, approximately 83% of them singletons. This chain links TRBV10-1 with TRBJ2-5, with D unclear. This TCR derives from a person aged 18 to 75 in good health. The sample consisted of blood. Written as DNA, the CDR3 is TGCGCCAGCAGTGAGACCGACGGTACCCAGTACTTC. It translates to CASSETDGTQYF.